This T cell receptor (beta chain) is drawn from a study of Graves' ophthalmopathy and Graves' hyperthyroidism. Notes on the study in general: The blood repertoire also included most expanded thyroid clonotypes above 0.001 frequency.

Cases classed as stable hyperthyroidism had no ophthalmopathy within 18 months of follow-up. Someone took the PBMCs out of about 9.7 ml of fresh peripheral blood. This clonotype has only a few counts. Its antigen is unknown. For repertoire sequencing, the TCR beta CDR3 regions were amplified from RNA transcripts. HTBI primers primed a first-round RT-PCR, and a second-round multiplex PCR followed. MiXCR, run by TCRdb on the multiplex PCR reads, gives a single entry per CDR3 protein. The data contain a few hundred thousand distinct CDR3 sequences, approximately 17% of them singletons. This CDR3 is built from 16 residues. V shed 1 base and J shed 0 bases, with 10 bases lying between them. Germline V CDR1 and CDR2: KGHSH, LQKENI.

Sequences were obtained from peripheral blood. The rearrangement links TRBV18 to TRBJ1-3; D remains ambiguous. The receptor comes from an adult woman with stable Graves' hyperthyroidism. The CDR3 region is CASSPQGFGSGNTIYF. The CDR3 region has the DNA TGTGCCAGCTCACCACAAGGATTCGGCTCTGGAAACACCATATATTTT.